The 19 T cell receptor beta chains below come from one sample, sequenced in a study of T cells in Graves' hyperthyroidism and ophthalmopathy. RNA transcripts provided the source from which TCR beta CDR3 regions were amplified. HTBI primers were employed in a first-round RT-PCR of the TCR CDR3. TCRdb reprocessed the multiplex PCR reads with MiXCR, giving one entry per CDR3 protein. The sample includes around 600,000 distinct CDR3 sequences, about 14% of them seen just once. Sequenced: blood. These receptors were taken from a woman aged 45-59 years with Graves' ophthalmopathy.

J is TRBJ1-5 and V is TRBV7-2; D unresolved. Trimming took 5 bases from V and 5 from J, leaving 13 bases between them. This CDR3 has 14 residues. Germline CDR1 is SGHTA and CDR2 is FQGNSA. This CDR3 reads CASSPMRAHQPQHF. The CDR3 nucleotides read TGTGCCAGCAGCCCCATGCGGGCCCATCAGCCCCAGCATTTT.

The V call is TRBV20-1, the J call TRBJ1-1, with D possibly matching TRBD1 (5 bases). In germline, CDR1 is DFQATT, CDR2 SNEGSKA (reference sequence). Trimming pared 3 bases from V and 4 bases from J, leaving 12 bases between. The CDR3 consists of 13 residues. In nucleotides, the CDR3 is TGCAGTGCTAGTGCCTATCAGGGCACTGAAGCTTTCTTT. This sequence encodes CSASAYQGTEAFF.

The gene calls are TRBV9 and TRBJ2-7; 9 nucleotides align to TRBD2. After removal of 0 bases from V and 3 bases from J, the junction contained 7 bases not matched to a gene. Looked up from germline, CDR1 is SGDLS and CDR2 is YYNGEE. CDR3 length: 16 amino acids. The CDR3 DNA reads TGTGCCAGCAGCGTAGATACGCTAGCGGGAATCTACGAGCAGTACTTC. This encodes CASSVDTLAGIYEQYF.

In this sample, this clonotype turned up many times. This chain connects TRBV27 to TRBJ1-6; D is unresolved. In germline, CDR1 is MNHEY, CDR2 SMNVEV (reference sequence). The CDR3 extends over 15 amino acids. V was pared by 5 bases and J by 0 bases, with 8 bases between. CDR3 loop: CASSDQSSYNSPLHF. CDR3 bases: TGTGCCAGCAGTGATCAGAGCTCCTATAATTCACCCCTCCACTTT.

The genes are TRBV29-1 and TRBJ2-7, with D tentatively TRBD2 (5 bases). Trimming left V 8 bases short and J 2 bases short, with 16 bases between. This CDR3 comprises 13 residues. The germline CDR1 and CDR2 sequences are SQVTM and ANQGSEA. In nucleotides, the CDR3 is TGCAGCATTAAGCAGGAGGTCACCTACGAGCAGTACTTC. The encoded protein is CSIKQEVTYEQYF.

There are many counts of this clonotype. The CDR3 nucleotides read TGTGCCACCCTGGAAGGGGACAATTCCTACGAGCAGTACTTC. Residues: CATLEGDNSYEQYF. The gene calls are TRBV28 and TRBJ2-7; D is possibly TRBD1 (6 bases). Trimming stripped 10 bases from V and 1 base from J, with 17 bases between. The germline V gene has CDR1 MDHEN and CDR2 SYDVKM. The CDR3 is made up of 14 amino acids.

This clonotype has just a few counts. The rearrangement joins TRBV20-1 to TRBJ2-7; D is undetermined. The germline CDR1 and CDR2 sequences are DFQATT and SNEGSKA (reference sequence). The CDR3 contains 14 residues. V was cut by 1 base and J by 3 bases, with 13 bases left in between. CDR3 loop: CSARAEDLLYEQYF. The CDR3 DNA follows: TGCAGTGCTAGAGCTGAAGACTTACTCTACGAGCAGTACTTC.

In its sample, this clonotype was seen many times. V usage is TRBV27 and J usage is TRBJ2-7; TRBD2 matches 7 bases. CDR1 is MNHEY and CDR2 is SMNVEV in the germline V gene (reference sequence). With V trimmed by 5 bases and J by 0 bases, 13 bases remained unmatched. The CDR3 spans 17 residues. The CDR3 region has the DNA TGTGCCAGCAGTACCCTTGGGGGGGGGAGAAGCTCCTACGAGCAGTACTTC. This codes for CASSTLGGGRSSYEQYF.

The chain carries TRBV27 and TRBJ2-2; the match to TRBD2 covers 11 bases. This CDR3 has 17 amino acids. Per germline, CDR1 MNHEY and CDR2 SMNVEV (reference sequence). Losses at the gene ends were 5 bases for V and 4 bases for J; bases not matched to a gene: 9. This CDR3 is CASSGRIGLAGTGELFF. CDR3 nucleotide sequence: TGTGCCAGCAGTGGACGAATCGGACTAGCGGGCACCGGGGAGCTGTTTTTT.

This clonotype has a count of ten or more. The DNA for the CDR3 is TGTGCCAGCAGCCCCTTCGGACAGGGGGGCACTGAAGCTTTCTTT. It is translated as CASSPFGQGGTEAFF. The chain joins TRBV14 to TRBJ1-1; 10 bases map to TRBD1. V was pared by 4 bases and J by 4 bases, with 6 bases of the junction left unmatched. Germline CDR1 reads SGHDN; CDR2 reads FVKESK. The CDR3 totals 15 residues.

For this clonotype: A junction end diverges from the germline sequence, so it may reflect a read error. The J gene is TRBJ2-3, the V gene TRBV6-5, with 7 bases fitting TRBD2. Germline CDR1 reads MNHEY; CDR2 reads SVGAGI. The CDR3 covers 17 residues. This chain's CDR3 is CSSSYSTRSGVGGTQYF. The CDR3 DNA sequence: TGTTCCAGCAGTTACTCGACTCGGAGCGGGGTCGGGGGTACGCAGTATTTT.

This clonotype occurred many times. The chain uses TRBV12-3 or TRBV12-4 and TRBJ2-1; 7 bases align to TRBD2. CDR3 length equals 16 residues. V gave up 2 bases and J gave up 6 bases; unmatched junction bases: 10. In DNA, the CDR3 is TGTGCCAGCAGTTTATACGTGACCCCGGGGGGCAATGAGCAGTTCTTC. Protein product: CASSLYVTPGGNEQFF.

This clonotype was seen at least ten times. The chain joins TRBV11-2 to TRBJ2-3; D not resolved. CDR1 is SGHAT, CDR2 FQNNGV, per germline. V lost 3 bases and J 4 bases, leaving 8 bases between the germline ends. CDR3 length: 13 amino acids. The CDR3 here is CASSFLGSDTQYF. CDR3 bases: TGTGCCAGCAGCTTTTTGGGATCAGATACGCAGTATTTT.

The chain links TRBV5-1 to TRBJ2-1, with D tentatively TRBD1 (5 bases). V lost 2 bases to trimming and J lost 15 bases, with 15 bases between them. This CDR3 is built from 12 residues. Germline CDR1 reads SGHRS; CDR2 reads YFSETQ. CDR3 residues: CASSLVKGETFF. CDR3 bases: TGCGCCAGCAGCTTAGTGAAAGGGGAAACGTTCTTC.

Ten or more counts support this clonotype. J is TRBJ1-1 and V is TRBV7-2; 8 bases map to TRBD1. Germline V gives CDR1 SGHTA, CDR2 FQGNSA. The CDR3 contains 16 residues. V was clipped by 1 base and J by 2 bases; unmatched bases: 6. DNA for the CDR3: TGTGCCAGCAGCTTAGAATCAGGGGGCCGAAACACTGAAGCTTTCTTT. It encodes CASSLESGGRNTEAFF.

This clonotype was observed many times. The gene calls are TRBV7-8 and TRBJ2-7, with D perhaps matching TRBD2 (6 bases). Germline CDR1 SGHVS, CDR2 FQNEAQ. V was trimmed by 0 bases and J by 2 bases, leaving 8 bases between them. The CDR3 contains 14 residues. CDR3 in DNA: TGTGCCAGCAGCTTAGCGGTAGCGGCCTACGAGCAGTACTTC. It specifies CASSLAVAAYEQYF. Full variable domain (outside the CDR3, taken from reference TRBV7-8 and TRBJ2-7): GAGVSQSPRYKVAKRGQDVALRCDPISGHVSLFWYQQALGQGPEFLTYFQNEAQLDKSGLPSDRFFAERPEGSVSTLKIQRTQQEDSAVYLCASSLAVAAYEQYFGPGTRLTVT.

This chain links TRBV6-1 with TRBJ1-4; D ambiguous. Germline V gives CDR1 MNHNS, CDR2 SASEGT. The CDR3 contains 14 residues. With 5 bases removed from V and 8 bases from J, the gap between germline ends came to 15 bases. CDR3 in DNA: TGTGCCAGCAGTCGTCAGCACCTTATAGAAAAACTGTTTTTT. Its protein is CASSRQHLIEKLFF.

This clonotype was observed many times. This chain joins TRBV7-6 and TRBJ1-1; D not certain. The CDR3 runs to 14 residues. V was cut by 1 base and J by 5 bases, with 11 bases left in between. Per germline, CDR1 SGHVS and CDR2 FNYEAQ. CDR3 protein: CASSLDWGNTEAFF. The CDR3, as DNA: TGTGCCAGCAGCTTAGATTGGGGAAATACTGAAGCTTTCTTT.

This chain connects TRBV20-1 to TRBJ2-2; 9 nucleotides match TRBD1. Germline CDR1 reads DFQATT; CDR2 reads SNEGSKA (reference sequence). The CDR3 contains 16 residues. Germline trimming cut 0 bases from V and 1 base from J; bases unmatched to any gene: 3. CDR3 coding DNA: TGCAGTGCTAGAGATTGGGGACAGGGGAACACCGGGGAGCTGTTTTTT. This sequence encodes CSARDWGQGNTGELFF.